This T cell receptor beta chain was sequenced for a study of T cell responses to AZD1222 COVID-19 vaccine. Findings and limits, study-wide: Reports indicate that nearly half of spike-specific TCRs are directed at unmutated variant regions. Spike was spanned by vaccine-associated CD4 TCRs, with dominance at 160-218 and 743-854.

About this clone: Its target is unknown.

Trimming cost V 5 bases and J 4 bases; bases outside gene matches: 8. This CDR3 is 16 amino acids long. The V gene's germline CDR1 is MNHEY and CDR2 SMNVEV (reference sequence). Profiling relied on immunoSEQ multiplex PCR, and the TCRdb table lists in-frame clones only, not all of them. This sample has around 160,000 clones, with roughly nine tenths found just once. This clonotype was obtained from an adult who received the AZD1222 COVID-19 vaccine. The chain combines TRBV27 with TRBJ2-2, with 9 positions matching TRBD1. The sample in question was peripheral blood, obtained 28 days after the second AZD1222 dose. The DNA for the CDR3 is TGTGCCAGCAGTCCACACAGGGGGCTGGGCACCGGGGAGCTGTTTTTT. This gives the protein CASSPHRGLGTGELFF.